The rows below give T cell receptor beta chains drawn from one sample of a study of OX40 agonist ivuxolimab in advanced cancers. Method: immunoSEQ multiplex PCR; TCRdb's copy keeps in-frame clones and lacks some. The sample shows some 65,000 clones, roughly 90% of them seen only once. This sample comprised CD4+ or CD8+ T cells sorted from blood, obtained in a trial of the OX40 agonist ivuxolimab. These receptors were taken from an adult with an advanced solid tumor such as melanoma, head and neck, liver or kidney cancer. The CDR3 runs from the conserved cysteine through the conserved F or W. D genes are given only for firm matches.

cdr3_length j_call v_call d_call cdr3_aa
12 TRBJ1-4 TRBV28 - CASSLGNEKLFF
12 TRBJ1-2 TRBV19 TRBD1 CASRGTGEGYTF
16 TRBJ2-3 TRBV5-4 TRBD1 CASSSQTGGYTDTQYF
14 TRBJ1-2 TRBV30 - CAWSAGGINYGYTF
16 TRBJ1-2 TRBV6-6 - CASSSRAGQPNYGYTF
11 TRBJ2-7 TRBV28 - CASRSNYEQYF
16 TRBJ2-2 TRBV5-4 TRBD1 CASSRPGTGGTGELFF
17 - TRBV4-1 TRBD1 CASSQAAGTGGSYEQYF
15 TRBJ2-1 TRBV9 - CASSVSGDTYNEQFF
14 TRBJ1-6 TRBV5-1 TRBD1 CASSPTGENSPLHF
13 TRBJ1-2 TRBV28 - CASSTEGRYGYTF
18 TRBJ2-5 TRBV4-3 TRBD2 CASSQDLPFSSGQETQYF
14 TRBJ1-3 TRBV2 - CASLRKFSGNTIYF
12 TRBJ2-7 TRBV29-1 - CSVVFGTYEQYF
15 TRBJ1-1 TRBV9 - CASSVAGQLNTEAFF
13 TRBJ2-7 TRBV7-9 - CASSLTGQYEQYF